This T cell receptor (beta chain) was profiled in a study of T cell responses to AZD1222 COVID-19 vaccine. Turning to the study itself: Investigators merged groups given second doses at roughly 4 or roughly 12 weeks. The study, taken as a whole, reports: Most donors were white British, females outnumbered males, and clonal diversity was possibly underestimated. Scientists sampled the repertoires only once the peak T cell response had passed. Among vaccine-associated CD4 TCRs, coverage spanned spike, with dominance at 160-218 and 743-854.

A remark on this clone: What it recognizes is unknown.

Data came from immunoSEQ multiplex PCR; TCRdb stores just in-frame clones and leaves some out. In the table there are around 130,000 clones, around 84% of which are singletons. CDR1 SGHRS and CDR2 YFSETQ come from the germline V gene. This CDR3 comprises 15 residues. Unmatched junction bases numbered 14, after V lost 4 bases and J lost 8 bases. J is TRBJ1-2 and V is TRBV5-1; TRBD1 aligns across 7 bases. The sample here was peripheral blood, taken on day 0 of AZD1222 vaccination. The TCR was taken from an adult in good health. The CDR3 reads CASSEGGQLVRGYTF. The CDR3 DNA follows: TGCGCCAGCAGCGAAGGGGGACAGCTTGTGAGGGGCTACACCTTC.